This T cell receptor beta chain is drawn from a study of beta chain features in type 1 diabetes. Points from the study as a whole: Naive, central memory and regulatory TCRB repertoires appeared more similar among patients than healthy donors. Across all four CD4+ subsets, people with type 1 diabetes showed modestly shorter TCRB CDR3s.

The germline gives CDR1 LNHDA, CDR2 SQIVND (reference sequence). The CDR3 is made up of 14 amino acids. The ends were cut back, 6 bases at V and 5 bases at J, with 16 bases in the middle. Reverse transcription of all isolated RNA meant that expressed TCRB transcripts were sequenced. Generated by immunoSEQ multiplex PCR, the TCRdb table keeps only in-frame clones and is missing some. The sample includes 600,000 to 750,000 clones, roughly 12% of them seen just once. A remark on this clone: Its cognate antigen is unknown.

Sequencing used naive CD4+ T cells from blood. The sequence derives from a man aged 25 to 40 with type 1 diabetes. The genes are TRBV19 and TRBJ1-1; unclear D gene. In nucleotides, the CDR3 is TGTGCCAGTAGCCCCGGGTCGGCGGGGACTGAAGCTTTCTTT. Translated, it gives CASSPGSAGTEAFF.